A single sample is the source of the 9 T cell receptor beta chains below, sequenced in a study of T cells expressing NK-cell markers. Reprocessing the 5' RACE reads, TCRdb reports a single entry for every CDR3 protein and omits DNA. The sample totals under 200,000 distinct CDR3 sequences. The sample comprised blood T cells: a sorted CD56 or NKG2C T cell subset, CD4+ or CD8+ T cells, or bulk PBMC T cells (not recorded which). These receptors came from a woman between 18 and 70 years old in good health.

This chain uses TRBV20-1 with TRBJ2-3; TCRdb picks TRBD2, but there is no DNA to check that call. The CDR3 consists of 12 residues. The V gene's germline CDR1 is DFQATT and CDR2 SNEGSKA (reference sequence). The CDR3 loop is CSAASGSDTQYF.

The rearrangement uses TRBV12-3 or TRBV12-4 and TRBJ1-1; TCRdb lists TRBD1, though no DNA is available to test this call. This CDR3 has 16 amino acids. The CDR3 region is CASSLLGGWSGTEAFF.

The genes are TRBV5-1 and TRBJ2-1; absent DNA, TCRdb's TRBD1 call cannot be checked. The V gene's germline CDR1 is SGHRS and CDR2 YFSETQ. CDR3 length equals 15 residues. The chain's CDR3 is CASSLGQGFPNEQFF.

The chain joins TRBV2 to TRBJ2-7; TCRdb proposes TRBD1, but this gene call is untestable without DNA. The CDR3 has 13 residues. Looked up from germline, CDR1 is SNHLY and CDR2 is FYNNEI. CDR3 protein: CARSGQGSYEQYF.

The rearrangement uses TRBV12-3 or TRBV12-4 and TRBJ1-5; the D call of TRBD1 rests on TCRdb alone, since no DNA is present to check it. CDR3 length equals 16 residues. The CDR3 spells CASSLSGAGSNQPQHF.

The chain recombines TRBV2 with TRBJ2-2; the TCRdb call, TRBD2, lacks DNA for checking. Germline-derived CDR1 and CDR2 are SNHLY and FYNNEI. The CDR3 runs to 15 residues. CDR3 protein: CASSVGPTNTGELFF.

CDR3 residues: CASSLEREGHKNTEAFF. The chain combines TRBV7-9 with TRBJ1-1; with no DNA, the TCRdb D assignment of TRBD1 cannot be verified. There are 17 residues in the CDR3. CDR1 and CDR2 from the germline V gene are SEHNR and FQNEAQ (reference sequence).

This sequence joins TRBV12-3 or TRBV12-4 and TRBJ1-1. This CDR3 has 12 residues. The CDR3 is CASSLTTAEAFF.

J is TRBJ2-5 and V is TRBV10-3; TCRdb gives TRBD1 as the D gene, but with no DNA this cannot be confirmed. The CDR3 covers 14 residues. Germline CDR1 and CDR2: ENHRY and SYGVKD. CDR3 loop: CAIRGTGGSETQYF.